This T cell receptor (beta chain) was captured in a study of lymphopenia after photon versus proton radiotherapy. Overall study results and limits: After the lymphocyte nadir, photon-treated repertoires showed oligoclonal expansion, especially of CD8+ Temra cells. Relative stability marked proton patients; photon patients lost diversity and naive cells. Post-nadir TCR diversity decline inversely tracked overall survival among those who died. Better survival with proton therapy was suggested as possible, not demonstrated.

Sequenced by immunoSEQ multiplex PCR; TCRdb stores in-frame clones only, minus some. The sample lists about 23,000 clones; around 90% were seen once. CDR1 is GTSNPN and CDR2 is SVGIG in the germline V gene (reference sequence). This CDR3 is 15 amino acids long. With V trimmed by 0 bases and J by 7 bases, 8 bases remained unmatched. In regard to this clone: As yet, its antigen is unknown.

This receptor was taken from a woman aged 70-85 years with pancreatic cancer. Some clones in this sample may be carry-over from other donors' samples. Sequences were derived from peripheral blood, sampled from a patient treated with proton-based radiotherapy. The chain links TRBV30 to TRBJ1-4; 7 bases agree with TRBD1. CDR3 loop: CAWSVGAGTVEKLFF. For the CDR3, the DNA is TGTGCCTGGAGTGTGGGCGCCGGGACAGTTGAAAAACTGTTTTTT.